This entry is about one TCR beta chain. Germline loops: CDR1 MGHRA, CDR2 YSYEKL. This CDR3 comprises 13 residues. V lost 2 bases and J lost 5; bases outside the gene matches: 1. The data are from a study of blood T cell repertoires in COVID-19. Recruitment covered fewer than 25 US areas and drew participants whose ages spanned roughly 18 to 100 years. Membership in each cohort depended on participant-reported clinical history. Clones were read by immunoSEQ multiplex PCR, and TCRdb kept only the in-frame ones, dropping some. The table records 200,000 to 250,000 clones, roughly nine tenths of them present only once.

The sample consisted of PBMCs or T cells enriched from blood (not recorded which). The receptor was isolated from a man aged 25 to 40 who had recovered from COVID-19. The gene calls are TRBV4-1 and TRBJ2-3; 7 nucleotides match TRBD1. CDR3 region: CASSQRDRDTQYF. The CDR3 nucleotides read TGCGCCAGCAGCCAACGGGACAGAGATACGCAGTATTTT.